The 3 T cell receptor beta chains listed next were all sequenced from one sample in a study of response to subunit inactivated influenza vaccine. TCRdb re-analysed the RT-PCR reads in MiXCR, keeping a single row per CDR3 protein. The table shows 450,000 to 600,000 distinct CDR3 sequences, with around 7.7% occurring only once. Sequenced material: PBMCs from blood, taken around 25 months after vaccination. The receptor set was obtained from a man aged 50-75 years who received an inactivated influenza vaccine.

The genes are TRBV4-3 and TRBJ2-1; tentatively, D is TRBD1 or TRBD2 (5 bases each). This CDR3 spans 15 amino acids. CDR1 is LGHNA, CDR2 YSLEER, per germline. V gave up 0 bases and J gave up 10 bases, with 16 bases separating them. The CDR3 sequence is CASSQDRRAWGEQFF. CDR3 nucleotide sequence: TGCGCCAGCAGCCAAGATAGGCGGGCCTGGGGCGAGCAGTTCTTC.

This clonotype has a handful of counts. The genes are TRBV6-2 or TRBV6-3 and TRBJ1-5; TRBD1 matches 9 bases. Unmatched junction bases numbered 4, after V lost 6 bases and J lost 1 base. Germline CDR1 is MNHEY and CDR2 is SVGEGT. This CDR3 is built from 15 residues. The CDR3 spells CASRWTGDSNQPQHF. In nucleotides, the CDR3 is TGTGCCAGCAGATGGACAGGGGACAGCAATCAGCCCCAGCATTTT.

The chain joins TRBV20-1 to TRBJ2-7; 10 bases line up with TRBD2. V shed 0 bases and J 5 bases; nucleotides not matched to a gene: 10. Germline CDR1 is DFQATT and CDR2 is SNEGSKA (reference sequence). This CDR3 region has 16 residues. CDR3 sequence: CSARDVASGSTHEQYF. CDR3 nucleotides: TGCAGTGCTAGAGACGTAGCTAGCGGGAGTACCCACGAGCAGTACTTC.